The clone carrying this TCR beta chain occurred a few times. Its antigen is undetermined. This sample was taken from a study of CD8 T cell repertoires and HIV-1 epitope variants. For the study at large: Separate wells received one of Twenty-five Gag or Nef variant peptides. Controls were a CMV, EBV and flu peptide pool, Ebola AY9 negative control, and no-peptide well. Separate from the cultures, 1M uncultured T cells served as baseline. Points from the study as a whole: Only beta chains were identified, marking proliferation to antigen, not function.

Some clones are missing from TCRdb's copy, which holds only in-frame ones; the method was immunoSEQ multiplex PCR. The sample consists of some 5,200 clones, about 71% of them appearing once. The V end lost 0 bases, the J end lost 1 base, and 9 bases lay between the germline ends. Germline assignment: CDR1 LNHNV and CDR2 YYDKDF (reference sequence). This CDR3 has 15 amino acids. V is TRBV15 and J is TRBJ1-1; tentative D call: TRBD1 (5 bases). The sequenced sample consisted of cultured CD8+ T cells derived from PBMCs. This receptor was obtained from a male donor with HIV. CDR3 DNA sequence: TGTGCCACCAGCAGAGATCGGGGCGAGAACACTGAAGCTTTCTTT. It yields the protein CATSRDRGENTEAFF.